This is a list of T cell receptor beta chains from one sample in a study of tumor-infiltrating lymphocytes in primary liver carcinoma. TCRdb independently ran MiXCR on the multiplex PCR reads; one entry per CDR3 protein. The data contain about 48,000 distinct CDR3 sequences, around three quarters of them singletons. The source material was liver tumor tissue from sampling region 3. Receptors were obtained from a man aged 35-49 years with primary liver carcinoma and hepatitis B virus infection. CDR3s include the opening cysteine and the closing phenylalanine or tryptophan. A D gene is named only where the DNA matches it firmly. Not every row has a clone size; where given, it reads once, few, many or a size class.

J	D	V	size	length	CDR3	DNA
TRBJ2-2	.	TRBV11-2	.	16	CASGAPGQTNTGELFF	TGTGCCAGCGGCGCCCCAGGACAAACGAACACCGGGGAGCTGTTTTTT
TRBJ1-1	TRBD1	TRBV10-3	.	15	CAIGQGGDRNTEAIF	TGTGCCATCGGTCAAGGGGGCGATCGGAACACTGAAGCTATCTTT
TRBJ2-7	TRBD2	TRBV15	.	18	CATSSPGLAGGSSYEQYF	TGTGCCACCAGCAGCCCCGGACTAGCGGGAGGGAGCTCCTACGAGCAGTACTTC
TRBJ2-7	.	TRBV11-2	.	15	CASSLECSVSYELYF	TGTGCCAGCAGCTTAGAGTGCTCCGTCTCCTACGAGCTGTACTTC
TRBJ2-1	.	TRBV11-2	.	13	CAINLNGAYEQFF	TGTGCCATCAACTTAAATGGTGCCTATGAGCAGTTCTTC
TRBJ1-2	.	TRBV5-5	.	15	CASITRTDLNYGYTF	TGTGCCAGCATCACTCGGACAGATCTTAACTATGGCTACACCTTC
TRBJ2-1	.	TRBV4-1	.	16	CASSPVRVGSYNEQFF	TGCGCCAGCAGCCCCGTTAGGGTGGGGTCCTACAATGAACAGTTCTTC
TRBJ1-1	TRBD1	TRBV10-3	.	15	CAIGPGGDRNTEALF	TGTGCCATCGGTCCAGGGGGCGATCGAAACACTGAAGCTCTCTTT
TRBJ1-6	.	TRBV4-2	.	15	CAGSRLDSENSPVHF	TGTGCCGGCAGCCGCTTGGACAGTGAGAATTCACCCGTCCACTTT
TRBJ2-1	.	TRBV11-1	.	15	CASSPKGRGYNEQFF	TGTGCCAGCAGCCCAAAGGGGAGAGGTTACAATGAGCAGTTCTTC
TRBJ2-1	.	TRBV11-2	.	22	CASSLSYRGPVKLVRSYIEQFF	TGTGCCAGCAGCCTCTCCTACCGGGGTCCCGTGAAACTTGTTCGCTCCTACATTGAGCAGTTCTTC
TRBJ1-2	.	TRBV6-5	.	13	CASRLVGNYGYTF	TGTGCCAGCAGACTAGTGGGTAACTATGGCTACACCTTC
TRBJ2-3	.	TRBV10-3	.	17	CAISEAAGGRKRDTQYF	TGTGCCATCAGTGAGGCCGCAGGTGGGAGGAAACGGGATACGCAGTATTTT
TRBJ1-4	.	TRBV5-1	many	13	CASSLGGGEKLFF	TGCGCCAGCAGCTTGGGGGGAGGCGAAAAACTGTTTTTT
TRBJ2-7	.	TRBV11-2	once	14	CASSLTGTAYDQYF	TGTGCCAGCAGCTTAACTGGCACTGCCTACGATCAGTACTTT
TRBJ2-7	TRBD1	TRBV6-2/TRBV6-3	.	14	CISSGDRGFYEQYF	TGTATCAGCAGTGGGGACAGGGGGTTCTACGAGCAGTACTTC
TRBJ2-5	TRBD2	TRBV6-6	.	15	CASSYGTNFGEPQYF	TGTGCCAGCAGTTACGGGACTAACTTTGGGGAGCCCCAGTACTTC
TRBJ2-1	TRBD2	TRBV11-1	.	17	CADSLGLAGEVDNVQFF	TGTGCCGACAGCTTGGGACTAGCGGGAGAAGTTGACAATGTGCAGTTCTTC
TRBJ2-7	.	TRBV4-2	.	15	CVSSQERTRSFEQYF	TGTGTCAGCAGCCAAGAACGGACAAGATCCTTTGAGCAGTACTTC
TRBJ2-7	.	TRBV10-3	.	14	CAISAGARSYEQYF	TGTGCCATCAGTGCAGGGGCCCGCTCCTACGAGCAGTACTTC
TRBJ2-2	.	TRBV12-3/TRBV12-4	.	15	CAGSIGHSNTGELFF	TGTGCCGGCAGCATCGGGCACTCGAACACCGGGGAGCTGTTTTTT
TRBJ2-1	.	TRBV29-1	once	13	CSVEGTEVNEQLF	TGCAGCGTGGAGGGGACAGAAGTCAATGAGCAGTTATTC
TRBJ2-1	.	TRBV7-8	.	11	CVSSRADGQFF	TGTGTCAGCAGCCGGGCCGATGGGCAGTTCTTC